This T cell receptor (beta chain) was sequenced in a study of blood T cells in healthy people across ages. PCR was performed a second time for 7 to 11 cycles using a sample-barcoded 5' primer and a J-beta primer mix. TCRdb re-derived calls from the 5' RACE reads in MiXCR, one entry per CDR3 protein. Among roughly 800,000 distinct CDR3 sequences, roughly 25% were seen once, and the ten largest hold 9.4%. The CDR3 is made up of 14 amino acids. CDR1 SGHKS and CDR2 YYEKEE come from the germline V gene (reference sequence). This clonotype appeared a single time. The junction does not match germline at one end; this may be a read error. Another study also made use of these data, one on T cells of mothers and their children.

The sequence came from a boy younger than 18 in good health. The rearrangement joins TRBV5-5 to TRBJ2-5; 10 bases agree with TRBD2. Sequencing used blood. CDR3 amino acids: CASSGTSDPGNWFF. The DNA for the CDR3 is TGTGCCAGCAGCGGGACTAGCGACCCTGGGAATTGGTTCTTC.